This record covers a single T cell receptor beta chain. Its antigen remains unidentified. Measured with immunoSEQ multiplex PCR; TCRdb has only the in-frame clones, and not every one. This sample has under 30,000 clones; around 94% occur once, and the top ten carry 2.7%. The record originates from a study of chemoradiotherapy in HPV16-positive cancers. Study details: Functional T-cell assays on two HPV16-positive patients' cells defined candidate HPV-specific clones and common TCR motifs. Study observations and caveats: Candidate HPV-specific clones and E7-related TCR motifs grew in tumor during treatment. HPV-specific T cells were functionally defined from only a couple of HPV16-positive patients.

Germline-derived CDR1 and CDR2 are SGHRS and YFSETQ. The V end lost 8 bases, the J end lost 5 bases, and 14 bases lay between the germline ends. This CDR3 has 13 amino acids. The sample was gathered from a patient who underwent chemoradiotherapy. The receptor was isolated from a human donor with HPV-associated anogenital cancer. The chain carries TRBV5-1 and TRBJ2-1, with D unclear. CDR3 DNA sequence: TGCGCCAGTCAGCCCGACCCTGACAATGAGCAGTTCTTC. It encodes CASQPDPDNEQFF.